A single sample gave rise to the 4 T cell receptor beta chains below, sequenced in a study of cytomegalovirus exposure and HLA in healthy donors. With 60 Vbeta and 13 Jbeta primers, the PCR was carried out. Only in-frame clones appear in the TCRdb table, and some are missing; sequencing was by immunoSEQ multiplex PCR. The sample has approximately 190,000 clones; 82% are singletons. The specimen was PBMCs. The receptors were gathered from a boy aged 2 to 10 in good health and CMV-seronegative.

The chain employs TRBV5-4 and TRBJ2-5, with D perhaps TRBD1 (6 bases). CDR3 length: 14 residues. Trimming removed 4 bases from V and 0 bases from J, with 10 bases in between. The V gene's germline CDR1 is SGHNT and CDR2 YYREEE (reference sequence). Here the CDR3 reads CASSPGTNQETQYF. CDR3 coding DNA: TGTGCCAGCAGCCCCGGGACAAACCAAGAGACCCAGTACTTC.

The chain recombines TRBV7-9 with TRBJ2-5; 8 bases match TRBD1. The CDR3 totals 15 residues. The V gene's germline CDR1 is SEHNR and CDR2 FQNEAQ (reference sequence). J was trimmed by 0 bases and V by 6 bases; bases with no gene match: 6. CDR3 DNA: TGTGCCAGCAGTCACGGGGACAGGTACCAAGAGACCCAGTACTTC. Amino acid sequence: CASSHGDRYQETQYF. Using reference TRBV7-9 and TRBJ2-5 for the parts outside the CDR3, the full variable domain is DTGVSQNPRHKITKRGQNVTFRCDPISEHNRLYWYRQTLGQGPEFLTYFQNEAQLEKSRLLSDRFSAERPKGSFSTLEIQRTEQGDSAMYLCASSHGDRYQETQYFGPGTRLLVL.

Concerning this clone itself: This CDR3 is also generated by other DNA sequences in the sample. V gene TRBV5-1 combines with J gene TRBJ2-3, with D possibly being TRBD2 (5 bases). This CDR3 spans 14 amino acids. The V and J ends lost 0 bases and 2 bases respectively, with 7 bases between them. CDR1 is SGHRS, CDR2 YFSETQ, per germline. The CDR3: CASSLAGSTDTQYF. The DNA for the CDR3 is TGCGCCAGCAGCTTGGCGGGGTCCACAGATACGCAGTATTTT.

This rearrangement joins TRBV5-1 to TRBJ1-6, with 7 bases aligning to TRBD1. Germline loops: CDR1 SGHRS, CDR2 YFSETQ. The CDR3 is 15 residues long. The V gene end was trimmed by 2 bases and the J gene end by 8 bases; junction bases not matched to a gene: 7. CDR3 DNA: TGCGCCAGCAGCTTCTCATTCGGACAGGATTCACCCCTCCACTTT. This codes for CASSFSFGQDSPLHF. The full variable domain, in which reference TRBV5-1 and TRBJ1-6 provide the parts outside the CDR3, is KAGVTQTPRYLIKTRGQQVTLSCSPISGHRSVSWYQQTPGQGLQFLFEYFSETQRNKGNFPGRFSGRQFSNSRSEMNVSTLELGDSALYLCASSFSFGQDSPLHFGNGTRLTVT.